This T cell receptor beta chain was profiled in a study of blood T cell repertoires in COVID-19 (dated by TCRdb to the early 2020s). Notes on the research overall: The collaborator samples originated in the United States, Italy and Spain and spanned the acute and convalescent phases of COVID-19. The material from the prospective study consisted of cDNA or gDNA derived from T cells, B-cell-depleted T cells, or PBMCs. The dataset comprised deeply sampled blood TCRbeta repertoires from subjects exposed to, actively infected with, or recovered from COVID-19. A freely available public database, intended as a resource for researchers studying the immune response to SARS-CoV-2, is where the repertoires were released. Samples came from the ongoing ImmuneRACE study (first 160 participants) plus 1,254 subjects from 6 global collaborators. Sample metadata almost always included a de-identified subject ID, COVID-19 status, age in years and sex. HLA class I and class II types, where available, came from metadata supplied by the sample provider rather than from assay-based typing.

Enrolling through a virtual design, the prospective study's participants ranged in age from roughly 18 to 100 years and lived across around 25 United States geographic areas. Cohort assignment in the prospective study relied on participant-reported clinical history from a screening survey and a study questionnaire. Mobile phlebotomists in the prospective study collected whole blood, serum and a nasopharyngeal or oropharyngeal swab from every participant. Prospective study participants could optionally give additional blood draws and questionnaires over a roughly two-month period. Prospective study blood samples were shipped either frozen or at room temperature before DNA extraction. On this clone itself: The clone's antigen remains unknown. It has no much larger one-base neighbor in the sample; base qualities were not kept.

The immunoSEQ Assay, a bias-controlled multiplex PCR, was used to amplify TCRbeta CDR3 regions from genomic DNA. On the authors' methods: The number of nucleated cells in each sample was estimated by amplification of reference gene primers within the assay. To quantify the absolute abundance of each unique TCRbeta CDR3 rearrangement, sequence reads were collapsed and filtered. For each sample, productive Simpson clonality was calculated as the square root of Simpson's diversity index across productive rearrangements. Imported from immuneACCESS, the table was reduced by TCRdb to in-frame sequences with V and J called. These copies leave out some clones; in studies compared against another copy, an unresolved V gene accounts for under half, and the cause of the remainder is not known. V and J calls and clone size are copied from that table; D and trimming were computed from the DNA. The sample includes 200,000 or so clones, with 80% observed a single time. In total, the top ten clones hold around 7% of the sample.

Study-wide conclusions, independent of this receptor: Clinical and demographic metadata were provided uncurated, with the amount varying by source and participant.

The clonotype comes from a woman aged 40 to 50 with acute COVID-19. Sequencing input: PBMCs or T cells enriched from blood (not recorded which).

The DNA sequence reads TGTGCCAGCAGCCAAGACGTTGGGGCAGCCCTATTCAATGAGCAGTTCTTC. Protein translation: CASSQDVGAALFNEQFF. The sequence is built from TRBV14 and TRBJ2-1; TRBD1 is a possible D gene, resting on 5 matching bases. V gives up 0 bases and J gives up 6 bases, and the segment between their germline ends measures 18 bases. The CDR3 numbers 17 residues from cysteine through phenylalanine. Here the CDR3 DNA is all that survives: 51 bases in frame from base 1. The germline V gene specifies SGHDN as CDR1 and FVKESK as CDR2.